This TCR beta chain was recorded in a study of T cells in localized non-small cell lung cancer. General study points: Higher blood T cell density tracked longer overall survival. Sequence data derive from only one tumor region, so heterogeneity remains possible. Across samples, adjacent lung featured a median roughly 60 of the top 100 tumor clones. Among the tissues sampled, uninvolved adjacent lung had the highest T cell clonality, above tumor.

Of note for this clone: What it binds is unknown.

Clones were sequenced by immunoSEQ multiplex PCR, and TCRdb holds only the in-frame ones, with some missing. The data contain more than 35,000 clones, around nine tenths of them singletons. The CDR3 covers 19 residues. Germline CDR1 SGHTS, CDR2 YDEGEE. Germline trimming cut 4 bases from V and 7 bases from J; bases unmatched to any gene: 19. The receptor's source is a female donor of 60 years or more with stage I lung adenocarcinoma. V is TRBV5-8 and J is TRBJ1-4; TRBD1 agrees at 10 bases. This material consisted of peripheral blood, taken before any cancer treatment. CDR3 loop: CASSPGDRGKLTATEKLFF. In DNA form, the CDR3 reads TGTGCCAGCAGCCCTGGGGACAGGGGAAAATTAACGGCAACTGAAAAACTGTTTTTT. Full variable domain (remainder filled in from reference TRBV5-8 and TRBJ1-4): EAGVTQSPTHLIKTRGQQATLRCSPISGHTSVYWYQQALGLGLQFLLWYDEGEERNRGNFPPRFSGRQFPNYSSELNVNALELEDSALYLCASSPGDRGKLTATEKLFFGSGTQLSVL.